Listed below are T cell receptor beta chains from one sample, sequenced in a study of T cell responses to AZD1222 COVID-19 vaccine. Profiled with immunoSEQ multiplex PCR; TCRdb holds only in-frame clones, not every one. Altogether approximately 200,000 clones are present, 94% being singletons, with the ten largest covering roughly 9.2%. The source was peripheral blood, collected on day 0 of AZD1222 vaccination. The receptors stem from an adult in good health. Each CDR3 is given without its conserved first and last residue. The order of the fields is J gene, V gene, CDR3 protein.

>TRBJ1-3|TRBV5-5
ASSLYGPTGNTIY
>TRBJ2-1|TRBV9
ASSAPTSGSAYEQF
>TRBJ1-4|TRBV29-1
SVGGALNEKLF
>TRBJ2-2|TRBV19
ASRNNPNTGELF
>TRBJ2-7|TRBV6-5
AIPLGLAGVEQY
>TRBJ2-2|TRBV5-1
ASSLDYTGELF
>TRBJ1-1|TRBV19
ASSRGQPNTEAF
>TRBJ1-1|TRBV27
ASSITNRPPVEAF
>TRBJ1-2|TRBV5-4
ASSDRGGDYGYT
>TRBJ1-4|TRBV27
ASATTGANEKLF
>TRBJ2-7|TRBV7-8
ASSLDGGRSSYEQY
>TRBJ2-1|TRBV3-1/TRBV3-2
ASSHRDRGRGYNEQF
>TRBJ2-7|TRBV30
AWSGDGNLGPYEQY
>TRBJ2-7|TRBV19
ASSAGLAGVEQY
>TRBJ1-1|TRBV19
ASSIGRTVVTEAF
>TRBJ1-2|TRBV6-5
ASSYATGGAKVYT
>TRBJ2-1|TRBV11-2
ASNAGYHEQF
>TRBJ2-1|TRBV10-3
AISPDRAGNEQF
>TRBJ2-7|TRBV30
AWMWGDTYEQY
>TRBJ1-4|TRBV19
ASSIFRQNNEKLF
>TRBJ2-7|TRBV27
ASSDYSYEQY
>TRBJ2-1|TRBV7-8
ASSLEVRRNEQF
>TRBJ2-7|TRBV11-2
ASGRTGVWEQY
>TRBJ1-1|TRBV7-2
ASSVVGGMNTEAF
>TRBJ2-5|TRBV18
ASSQETGGWETQY
>TRBJ2-7|TRBV7-9
ASERNYEQY
>TRBJ1-1|TRBV6-2/TRBV6-3
ASSYWSSRLNTEAF